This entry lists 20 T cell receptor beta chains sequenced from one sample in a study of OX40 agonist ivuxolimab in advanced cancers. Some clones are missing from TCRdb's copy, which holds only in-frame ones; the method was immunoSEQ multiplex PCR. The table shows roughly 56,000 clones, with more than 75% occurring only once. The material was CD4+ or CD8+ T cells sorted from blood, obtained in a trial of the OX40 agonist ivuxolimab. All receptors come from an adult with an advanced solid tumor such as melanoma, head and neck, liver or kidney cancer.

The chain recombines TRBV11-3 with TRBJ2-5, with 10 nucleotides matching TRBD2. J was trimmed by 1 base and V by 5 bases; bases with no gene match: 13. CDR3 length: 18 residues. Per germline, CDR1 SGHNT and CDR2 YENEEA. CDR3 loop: CASSGGGQRGGRQETQYF. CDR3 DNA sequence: TGTGCCAGCAGCGGCGGCGGCCAGCGGGGGGGACGCCAAGAGACCCAGTACTTC.

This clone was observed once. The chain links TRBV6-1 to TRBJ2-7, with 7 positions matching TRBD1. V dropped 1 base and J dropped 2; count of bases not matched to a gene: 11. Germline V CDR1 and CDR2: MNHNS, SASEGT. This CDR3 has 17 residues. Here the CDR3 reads CASSEDLDGDRTYEQYF. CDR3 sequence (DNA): TGTGCCAGCAGTGAAGACCTAGATGGGGACAGAACCTACGAGCAGTACTTC.

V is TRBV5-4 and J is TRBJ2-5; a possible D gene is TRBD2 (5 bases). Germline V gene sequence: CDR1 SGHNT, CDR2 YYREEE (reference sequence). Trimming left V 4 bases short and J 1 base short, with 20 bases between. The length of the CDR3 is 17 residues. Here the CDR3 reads CASSPERRAPIQETQYF. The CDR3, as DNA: TGTGCCAGCAGCCCGGAGAGGCGGGCCCCAATCCAAGAGACCCAGTACTTC.

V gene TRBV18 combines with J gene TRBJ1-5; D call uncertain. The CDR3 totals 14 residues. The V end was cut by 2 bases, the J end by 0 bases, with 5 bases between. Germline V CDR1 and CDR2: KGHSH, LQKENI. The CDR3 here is CASSPGDSNQPQHF. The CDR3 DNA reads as TGTGCCAGCTCACCAGGGGATAGCAATCAGCCCCAGCATTTT.

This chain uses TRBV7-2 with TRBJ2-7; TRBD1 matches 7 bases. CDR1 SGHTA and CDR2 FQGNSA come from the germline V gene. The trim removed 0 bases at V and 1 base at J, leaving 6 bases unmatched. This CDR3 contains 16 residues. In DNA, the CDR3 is TGTGCCAGCAGCTTAGCTTTGGGGGACAGTTCCTACGAGCAGTACTTC. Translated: CASSLALGDSSYEQYF.

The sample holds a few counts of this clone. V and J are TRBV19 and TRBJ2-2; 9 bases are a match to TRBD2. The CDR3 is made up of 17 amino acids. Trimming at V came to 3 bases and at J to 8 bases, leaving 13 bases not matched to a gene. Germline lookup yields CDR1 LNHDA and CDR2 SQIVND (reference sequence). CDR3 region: CASSINGAGGPSGELFF. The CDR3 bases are TGTGCCAGTAGTATCAATGGCGCGGGGGGGCCTTCAGGGGAGCTGTTTTTT.

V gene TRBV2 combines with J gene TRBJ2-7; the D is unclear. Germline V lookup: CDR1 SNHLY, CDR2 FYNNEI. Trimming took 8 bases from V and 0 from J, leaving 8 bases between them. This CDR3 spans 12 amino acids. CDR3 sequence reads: CASQLSSYEQYF. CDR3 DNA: TGTGCCAGCCAGCTTAGCTCCTACGAGCAGTACTTC.

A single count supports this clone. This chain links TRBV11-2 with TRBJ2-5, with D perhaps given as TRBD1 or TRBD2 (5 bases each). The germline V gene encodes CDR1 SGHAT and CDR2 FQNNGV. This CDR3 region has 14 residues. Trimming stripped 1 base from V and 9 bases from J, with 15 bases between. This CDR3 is CASSLVGPPEAQYF. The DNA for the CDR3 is TGTGCCAGCAGCTTAGTGGGACCCCCGGAGGCCCAGTACTTC. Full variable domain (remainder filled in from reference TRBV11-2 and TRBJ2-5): EAGVAQSPRYKIIEKRQSVAFWCNPISGHATLYWYQQILGQGPKLLIQFQNNGVVDDSQLPKDRFSAERLKGVDSTLKIQPAKLEDSAVYLCASSLVGPPEAQYFGPGTRLLVL.

The CDR3 spells CASSALGGPLRKLFF. CDR3 bases: TGTGCCAGCAGCGCGTTGGGCGGGCCCCTCCGTAAGCTGTTTTTT. The chain employs TRBV7-9 and TRBJ2-2, with D maybe TRBD2 (5 bases). Germline V CDR1 and CDR2: SEHNR, FQNEAQ (reference sequence). The CDR3 is 15 amino acids. V gave up 5 bases and J gave up 12 bases, with 22 bases separating them.

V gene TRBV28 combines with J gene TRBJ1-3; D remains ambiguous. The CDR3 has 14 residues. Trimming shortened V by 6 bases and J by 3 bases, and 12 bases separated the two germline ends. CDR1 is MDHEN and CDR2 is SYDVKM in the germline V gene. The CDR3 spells CASSGRGVGNTIYF. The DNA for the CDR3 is TGTGCCAGCAGCGGCCGTGGGGTTGGAAACACCATATATTTT. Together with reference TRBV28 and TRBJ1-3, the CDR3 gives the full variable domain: DVKVTQSSRYLVKRTGEKVFLECVQDMDHENMFWYRQDPGLGLRLIYFSYDVKMKEKGDIPEGYSVSREKKERFSLILESASTNQTSMYLCASSGRGVGNTIYFGEGSWLTVV.

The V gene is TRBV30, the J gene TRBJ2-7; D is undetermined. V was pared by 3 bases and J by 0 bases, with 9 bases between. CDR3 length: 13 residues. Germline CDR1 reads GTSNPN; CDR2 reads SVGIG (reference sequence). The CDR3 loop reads CAWSYGSSYEQYF. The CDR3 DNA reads TGTGCCTGGAGCTACGGAAGCTCCTACGAGCAGTACTTC.

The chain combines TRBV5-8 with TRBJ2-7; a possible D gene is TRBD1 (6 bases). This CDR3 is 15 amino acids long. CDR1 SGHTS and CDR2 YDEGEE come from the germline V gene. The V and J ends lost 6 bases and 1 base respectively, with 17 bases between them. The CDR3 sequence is CASNRGQPNSYEQYF. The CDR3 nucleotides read TGTGCCAGCAACCGTGGACAGCCAAATTCCTACGAGCAGTACTTC.

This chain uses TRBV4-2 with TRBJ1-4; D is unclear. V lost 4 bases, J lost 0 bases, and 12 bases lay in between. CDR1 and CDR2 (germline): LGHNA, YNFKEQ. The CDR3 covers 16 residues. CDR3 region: CASSPQSVATNEKLFF. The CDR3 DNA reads TGTGCCAGCAGCCCCCAGTCAGTTGCAACTAATGAAAAACTGTTTTTT.

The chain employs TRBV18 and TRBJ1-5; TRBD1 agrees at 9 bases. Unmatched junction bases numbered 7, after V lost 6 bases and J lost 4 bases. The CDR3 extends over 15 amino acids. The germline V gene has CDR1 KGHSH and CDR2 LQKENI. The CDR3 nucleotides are TGTGCCAGCTCGGACCAGGGGACAGGGAATCAGCCCCAGCATTTT. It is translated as CASSDQGTGNQPQHF. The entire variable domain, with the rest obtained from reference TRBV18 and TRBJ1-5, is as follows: NAGVMQNPRHLVRRRGQEARLRCSPMKGHSHVYWYRQLPEEGLKFMVYLQKENIIDESGMPKERFSAEFPKEGPSILRIQQVVRGDSAAYFCASSDQGTGNQPQHFGDGTRLSIL.

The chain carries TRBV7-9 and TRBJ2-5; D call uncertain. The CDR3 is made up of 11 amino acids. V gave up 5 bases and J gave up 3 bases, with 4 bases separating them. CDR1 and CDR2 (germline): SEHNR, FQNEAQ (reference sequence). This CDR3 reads CASSIEETQYF. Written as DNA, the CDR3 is TGTGCCAGCAGCATCGAAGAGACCCAGTACTTC.

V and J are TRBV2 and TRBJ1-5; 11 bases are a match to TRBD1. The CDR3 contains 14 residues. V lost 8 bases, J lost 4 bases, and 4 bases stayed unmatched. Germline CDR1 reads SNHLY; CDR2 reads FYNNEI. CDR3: CASGQGAGNQPQHF. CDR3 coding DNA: TGTGCCAGCGGACAGGGGGCAGGTAATCAGCCCCAGCATTTT.

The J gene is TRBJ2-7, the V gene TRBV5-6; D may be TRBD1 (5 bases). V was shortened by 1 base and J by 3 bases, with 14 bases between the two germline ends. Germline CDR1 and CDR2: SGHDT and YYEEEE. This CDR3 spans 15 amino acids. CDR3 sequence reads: CASSLFQGPNYEQYF. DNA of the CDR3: TGTGCCAGCAGCTTGTTCCAGGGCCCCAACTACGAGCAGTACTTC.

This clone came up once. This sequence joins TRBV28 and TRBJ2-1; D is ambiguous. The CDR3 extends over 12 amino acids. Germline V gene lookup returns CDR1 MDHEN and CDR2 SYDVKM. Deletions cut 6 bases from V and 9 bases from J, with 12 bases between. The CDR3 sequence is CASSSTVGEQFF. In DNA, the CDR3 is TGTGCCAGCAGCTCTACGGTCGGTGAGCAGTTCTTC.

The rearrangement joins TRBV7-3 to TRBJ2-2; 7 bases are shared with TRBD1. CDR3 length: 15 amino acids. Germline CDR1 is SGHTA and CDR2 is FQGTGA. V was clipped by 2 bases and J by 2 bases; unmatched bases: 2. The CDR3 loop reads CASSLGTVNTGELFF. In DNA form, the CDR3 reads TGTGCCAGCAGCTTAGGGACAGTAAACACCGGGGAGCTGTTTTTT.

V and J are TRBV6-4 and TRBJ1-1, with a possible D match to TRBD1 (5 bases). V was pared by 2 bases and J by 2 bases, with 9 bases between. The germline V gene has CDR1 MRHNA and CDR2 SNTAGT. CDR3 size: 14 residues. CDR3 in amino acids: CASSDEGLNTEAFF. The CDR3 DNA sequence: TGTGCCAGCAGTGACGAGGGACTTAACACTGAAGCTTTCTTT.